This T cell receptor beta chain was identified during a study of T cell repertoires in cytomegalovirus infection. Turning to the study itself: Signatures in public TCR beta sequences pointed to both CMV infection and matching HLA type. Study findings and constraints: In two of eight donors, the top clonotype was HLA-C-restricted CMV-specific. Frequencies of public TCR beta families were cumulated, and this identified carriers of CMV plus the relevant HLA.

Via MiXCR, TCRdb re-called the reads, giving one row per CDR3 protein. The profile shows some 100,000 distinct CDR3 sequences, less than 30% of them singletons. Germline values: CDR1 MNHEY, CDR2 SVGAGI. The ends were cut back, 4 bases at V and 0 bases at J, with 10 bases in the middle. CDR3 length equals 15 residues. Concerning this clonotype itself: The target antigen is unknown.

The rearrangement uses TRBV6-5 and TRBJ2-4; D unclear. The sequence came from a human donor in good health (CMV status not recorded). Some clones in this sample may be carry-over from other donors' samples. The source material was CD8+ T cells from cultured PBMCs, sampled from culture after CMV antigen stimulation. DNA for the CDR3: TGTGCCAGCAGTTCCCCTGCCGTAGCCAAAAACATTCAGTACTTC. Encoded protein: CASSSPAVAKNIQYF.